The 26 T cell receptor beta chains below were found in one sample sequenced in a study of Graves' ophthalmopathy and Graves' hyperthyroidism. For repertoire sequencing, the TCR beta CDR3 regions were amplified from RNA transcripts. First-round RT-PCR used HTBI primers; second-round multiplex PCR followed. TCRdb re-analysed the multiplex PCR reads in MiXCR, keeping a single row per CDR3 protein. The table includes approximately 700,000 distinct CDR3 sequences, 35% to 50% detected once. The source material was peripheral blood. Receptor source: an adult man with Graves' ophthalmopathy.

This clonotype appeared a few times. The chain recombines TRBV12-3 or TRBV12-4 with TRBJ1-1; D is unresolved. This CDR3 contains 12 residues. V lost 8 bases to trimming and J lost 3 bases, with 10 bases between them. The CDR3 DNA follows: TGTGCCAGCTCTACGAGGGACACTGAAGCTTTCTTT. Amino acid sequence: CASSTRDTEAFF.

With respect to this clonotype: One end of the junction is discordant with germline, which a read error may explain. The gene calls are TRBV5-4 and TRBJ1-1; D gene ambiguous. CDR1 is SGHNT and CDR2 is YYREEE in the germline V gene (reference sequence). This CDR3 spans 15 amino acids. CDR3 protein: CASGLAQYMNTEAFF. CDR3 nucleotide sequence: TGTGCCAGCGGCTTGGCCCAGTACATGAACACTGAAGCTTTCTTT. Complete variable domain (other parts from reference TRBV5-4 and TRBJ1-1): ETGVTQSPTHLIKTRGQQVTLRCSSQSGHNTVSWYQQALGQGPQFIFQYYREEENGRGNFPPRFSGLQFPNYSSELNVNALELDDSALYLCASGLAQYMNTEAFFGQGTRLTVV.

The rearrangement joins TRBV25-1 to TRBJ2-2, with D possibly being TRBD1 (5 bases). Deletions cut 5 bases from V and 5 bases from J, with 15 bases between. CDR3 length: 15 residues. The germline V gene encodes CDR1 MGHDK and CDR2 SYGVNS. In DNA, the CDR3 is TGTGCCAGCAGTTTAGAAGGGGATGCAACCGGGGAGCTGTTTTTT. This codes for CASSLEGDATGELFF.

This clonotype was seen a handful of times. This rearrangement joins TRBV19 to TRBJ1-2; D is ambiguous. The V end was cut by 5 bases, the J end by 5 bases, with 15 bases between. CDR1 and CDR2 from the germline V gene are LNHDA and SQIVND (reference sequence). The CDR3 is 14 amino acids. The CDR3 DNA is TGTGCCAGTAGTCGACGCGCGGAGGTTTATGGCTACACCTTC. This gives the protein CASSRRAEVYGYTF.

This clonotype was seen repeatedly, ten times or more. The V call is TRBV19, the J call TRBJ1-5; 7 positions agree with TRBD1. Germline CDR1 and CDR2: LNHDA and SQIVND (reference sequence). Losses at the gene ends were 3 bases for V and 4 bases for J; bases not matched to a gene: 3. This CDR3 comprises 14 residues. CDR3 bases: TGTGCCAGTAGTATCCCGACAGGGAATCAGCCCCAGCATTTT. Translated: CASSIPTGNQPQHF. Complete variable domain (other parts from reference TRBV19 and TRBJ1-5): DGGITQSPKYLFRKEGQNVTLSCEQNLNHDAMYWYRQDPGQGLRLIYYSQIVNDFQKGDIAEGYSVSREKKESFPLTVTSAQKNPTAFYLCASSIPTGNQPQHFGDGTRLSIL.

The chain carries TRBV14 and TRBJ2-2; no definite D call. The CDR3 loop spans 16 amino acids. V lost 1 base and J 6 bases, leaving 15 bases between the germline ends. The germline gives CDR1 SGHDN, CDR2 FVKESK. The CDR3 reads CASSQVGPTAPGELFF. CDR3 nucleotides: TGTGCCAGCAGCCAAGTCGGGCCAACTGCTCCCGGGGAGCTGTTTTTT.

The table lists this clonotype with a few counts. The chain combines TRBV5-8 with TRBJ1-2; D not certain. With 0 bases removed from V and 3 bases from J, the gap between germline ends came to 9 bases. The CDR3 totals 14 residues. CDR1 is SGHTS, CDR2 YDEGEE, per germline. DNA of the CDR3: TGTGCCAGCAGCTTGGAGCCGGGAGACTATGGCTACACCTTC. Encoded protein: CASSLEPGDYGYTF.

The chain uses TRBV5-5 and TRBJ2-7, with no clear D. Germline V CDR1 and CDR2: SGHKS, YYEKEE (reference sequence). Trimming removed 1 base at V and 1 base at J, with 12 bases between. CDR3 length: 15 amino acids. The CDR3 DNA reads as TGTGCCAGCAGCTTGTCGGTTCAAGCGTCCTACGAGCAGTACTTC. This sequence encodes CASSLSVQASYEQYF. Supplemented by reference TRBV5-5 and TRBJ2-7, the full variable domain reads DAGVTQSPTHLIKTRGQQVTLRCSPISGHKSVSWYQQVLGQGPQFIFQYYEKEERGRGNFPDRFSARQFPNYSSELNVNALLLGDSALYLCASSLSVQASYEQYFGPGTRLTVT.

This clonotype was found many times. V usage is TRBV24-1 and J usage is TRBJ1-1; no clear D. This CDR3 is 14 amino acids long. CDR1 is KGHDR, CDR2 SFDVKD, per germline. Trimming stripped 4 bases from V and 0 bases from J, with 8 bases between. This chain's CDR3 is CATSEGGMNTEAFF. The CDR3 nucleotides read TGTGCCACCAGTGAAGGCGGAATGAACACTGAAGCTTTCTTT.

The chain recombines TRBV2 with TRBJ2-2; 7 bases are shared with TRBD1. The ends lost 8 bases at V and 4 bases at J; junction bases unmatched: 7. The CDR3 runs to 14 residues. Germline-derived CDR1 and CDR2 are SNHLY and FYNNEI. The CDR3 sequence is CASDRVDSTGELFF. The CDR3 bases are TGTGCCAGCGACAGGGTGGACAGCACCGGGGAGCTGTTTTTT.

This clonotype was seen many times. The chain links TRBV5-8 to TRBJ2-7; 7 bases fit TRBD1. CDR3 size: 12 residues. Trimming removed 4 bases from V and 6 bases from J; junction bases left unmatched: 4. The V gene's germline CDR1 is SGHTS and CDR2 YDEGEE. The CDR3 reads CASSGRDSEQYF. CDR3 nucleotides: TGTGCCAGCAGCGGCCGGGACAGCGAGCAGTACTTC.

This clonotype was counted ten times or more. The chain has TRBV5-1 and TRBJ2-7; D is perhaps TRBD2 (5 bases). V lost 1 base, J lost 1 base, and 18 bases lay in between. CDR1 and CDR2 from the germline V gene are SGHRS and YFSETQ. The CDR3 covers 17 residues. In DNA form, the CDR3 reads TGCGCCAGCAGCTTGTATGGCGGGCCATGGGATTCCTACGAGCAGTACTTC. Its translation is CASSLYGGPWDSYEQYF.

This clonotype has just a few counts. This rearrangement joins TRBV29-1 to TRBJ1-4, with D possibly being TRBD1 (5 bases). Trimming took off 6 bases at V and 7 bases at J, with 15 bases between the two ends. The V gene's germline CDR1 is SQVTM and CDR2 ANQGSEA. This CDR3 spans 13 amino acids. CDR3 coding DNA: TGCAGCGTAGGAGGGGTCTCCGGTGAAAAACTGTTTTTT. The encoded protein is CSVGGVSGEKLFF.

The sample holds a few counts of this clonotype. The gene calls are TRBV20-1 and TRBJ1-5; possible D gene TRBD1, 5 bases. This CDR3 comprises 13 residues. V was shortened by 1 base and J by 10 bases, with 14 bases between the two germline ends. The germline V gene has CDR1 DFQATT and CDR2 SNEGSKA (reference sequence). The CDR3 spells CSARVDTVGPQHF. CDR3 in DNA: TGCAGTGCTAGAGTGGACACCGTAGGCCCCCAGCATTTT.

In its sample, this clonotype was seen many times. The rearrangement uses TRBV10-3 and TRBJ1-6, with 8 bases matching TRBD1. Germline CDR1 ENHRY, CDR2 SYGVKD. The CDR3 is 15 amino acids. Trimming took 6 bases from V and 5 from J; bases not matched to a gene: 6. CDR3 region: CAIRKDRDHNSPLHF. CDR3 sequence (DNA): TGTGCCATCAGAAAGGACAGGGACCATAATTCACCCCTCCACTTT.

The V gene is TRBV29-1, the J gene TRBJ1-2; perhaps TRBD1 as D (6 bases). CDR3 length equals 12 residues. Germline CDR1 and CDR2: SQVTM and ANQGSEA. V was clipped by 4 bases and J by 5 bases, with 11 bases between them. The CDR3 loop reads CSVVGGAYGYTF. CDR3 nucleotide sequence: TGCAGCGTTGTCGGGGGGGCTTATGGCTACACCTTC.

This clonotype occurred a few times. The V gene is TRBV5-6, the J gene TRBJ1-2; no reliable D call. Germline V CDR1 and CDR2: SGHDT, YYEEEE. V was trimmed by 0 bases and J by 5 bases, leaving 14 bases between them. This CDR3 has 15 amino acids. The CDR3 here is CASSLGSPSPYGYTF. In nucleotides, the CDR3 is TGTGCCAGCAGCTTGGGTTCTCCATCCCCGTATGGCTACACCTTC.

The rearrangement uses TRBV7-9 and TRBJ2-3, with TRBD2 matching 13 bases. V dropped 3 bases and J dropped 4; count of bases not matched to a gene: 7. Looked up from germline, CDR1 is SEHNR and CDR2 is FQNEAQ (reference sequence). CDR3 length equals 17 residues. The CDR3 protein is CASSLGTSGIAADTQYF. The CDR3 bases are TGTGCCAGCAGCTTGGGGACTAGCGGGATCGCGGCAGATACGCAGTATTTT.

This clonotype came up many times. V is TRBV7-3 and J is TRBJ2-5; possible D gene TRBD1, 5 bases. The CDR3 totals 13 residues. Germline V gene lookup returns CDR1 SGHTA and CDR2 FQGTGA. The V end was cut by 2 bases, the J end by 5 bases, with 9 bases between. The CDR3 DNA follows: TGTGCCAGCAGCTTAGGCAGGGCTGAGACCCAGTACTTC. This sequence encodes CASSLGRAETQYF.

This clonotype was counted a single time. At one end the junction does not follow the germline gene, possibly because of a read error. The genes are TRBV9 and TRBJ1-2; no firm D call. The CDR3 spans 12 residues. Germline CDR1 reads SGDLS; CDR2 reads YYNGEE. Here the CDR3 DNA reads TGTGCCAGCAGCGTAGGTAGGGCCGGCGGCTCCTTC. Protein product: CASSVGRAGGSF.

J is TRBJ1-5 and V is TRBV15, with D maybe TRBD1 (5 bases). V dropped 0 bases and J dropped 0 bases, with 18 bases sitting between them. This CDR3 has 19 amino acids. Looked up from germline, CDR1 is LNHNV and CDR2 is YYDKDF (reference sequence). CDR3 sequence reads: CATSRDSGQGGYSNQPQHF. As DNA, the CDR3 is TGTGCCACCAGCAGAGATTCGGGGCAGGGCGGTTATAGCAATCAGCCCCAGCATTTT.

This clonotype was observed a single time. The genes are TRBV10-3 and TRBJ1-1, with D unclear. V gave up 3 bases and J gave up 13 bases, with 12 bases separating them. Germline V gene data show CDR1 as ENHRY and CDR2 as SYGVKD. The CDR3 covers 11 residues. In DNA, the CDR3 is TGTGCCATCAGTGATCGTCTAGAGGGTTTCTTT. Translated: CAISDRLEGFF.

This clonotype was detected many times. This rearrangement joins TRBV2 to TRBJ1-1; 8 bases fit TRBD1. The CDR3 has 13 residues. CDR1 and CDR2 from the germline V gene are SNHLY and FYNNEI. V dropped 2 bases and J dropped 11; count of bases not matched to a gene: 7. For the CDR3, the DNA is TGTGCCAGCAGTGAACTCGGACAGGGCCGGGCTTTCTTT. Its translation is CASSELGQGRAFF.

The chain uses TRBV6-5 and TRBJ2-5; the match to TRBD1 covers 7 bases. Germline-derived CDR1 and CDR2 are MNHEY and SVGAGI. The CDR3 has 16 residues. After removal of 7 bases from V and 2 bases from J, the junction contained 13 bases not matched to a gene. CDR3 sequence (DNA): TGTGCCAGCACCTCCCTCCGGGACAGTGAGCAAGAGACCCAGTACTTC. Its protein is CASTSLRDSEQETQYF.

V usage is TRBV25-1 and J usage is TRBJ1-5; 10 bases fit TRBD1. The germline V gene encodes CDR1 MGHDK and CDR2 SYGVNS. The CDR3 has 14 residues. The ends lost 7 bases at V and 3 bases at J; junction bases unmatched: 3. The CDR3 coding sequence is TGTGCCAGCACCGGGACAGGGGTCAATCAGCCCCAGCATTTT. Translating it yields CASTGTGVNQPQHF.

This clonotype was observed once. Sequence at one end of the junction differs from germline and may be a read error. The V call is TRBV7-9, the J call TRBJ1-4; TRBD1 matches at 8 bases. Germline CDR1 is SEHNR and CDR2 is FQNEAQ (reference sequence). The CDR3 runs to 14 residues. CDR3 sequence (DNA): TGCGCCAGCAGCAGACAGGGGAAAAATGAAAAACTGTTTTTT. It yields the protein CASSRQGKNEKLFF.